What follows describes a single TCR beta chain. The data were obtained in a study of blood T cell repertoires in COVID-19. Across the study: Sources were T cells, B-cell-depleted T cells, or PBMCs; the material itself was cDNA or gDNA.

There are 16 residues in the CDR3. Trimming at V came to 3 bases and at J to 2 bases, leaving 4 bases not matched to a gene. In germline, CDR1 is MGHRA, CDR2 YSYEKL. Enrolled through a virtual design, the participants were between about 18 and 89 years of age and came from 24 US areas. Participant-given clinical history determined each cohort assignment. In the original analysis: By means of reference gene primer amplification, nucleated cell counts were estimated. Some clones are missing from TCRdb's copy, which holds only in-frame ones; the method was immunoSEQ multiplex PCR. V and J calls and clone size are given by that table; D and trimming were obtained from the DNA. The sample yields roughly 500,000 clones, more than 75% seen once.

V usage is TRBV4-1 and J usage is TRBJ1-3; 10 bases agree with TRBD1. Input material: PBMCs or T cells enriched from blood (not recorded which). The sequence was obtained from a woman aged 40 to 50 who had recovered from COVID-19. CDR3 sequence (DNA): TGCGCCAGCAGCCAGCGACAGGGGGCGACTGGAAACACCATATATTTT. Protein product: CASSQRQGATGNTIYF.